This T cell receptor (beta chain) appears in the sequencing data of a study of cytomegalovirus exposure and HLA in healthy donors. Study-level background: A subsequent analysis stated that the approximately 120 validation repertoires were run on the same platform as the roughly 670 first-cohort repertoires.

A remark on this clone: No antigen is known for it.

Assay used: immunoSEQ multiplex PCR; TCRdb lists only in-frame clones, some missing. This table holds 150,000 to 170,000 clones, 86% found once. Study-level findings and limits: Under in vitro conditions, a few CMV-associated chains were confirmed as specific for CMV antigens.

V was clipped by 4 bases and J by 2 bases, with 14 bases between them. This CDR3 spans 16 amino acids. Germline values: CDR1 MGHDK, CDR2 SYGVNS. From the roughly 120-subject validation cohort, which was separate from the roughly 620-subject first cohort, the donors were drawn. The source of this sequence is a human donor in good health. The genes are TRBV25-1 and TRBJ1-4; unclear D gene. Sequencing was carried out using PBMCs. The CDR3 spells CASSADRRGTNEKLFF. The CDR3 coding sequence is TGTGCCAGCAGTGCTGACCGCCGAGGCACTAATGAAAAACTGTTTTTT.